This TCR beta chain was documented in a study of cytomegalovirus exposure and HLA in healthy donors. The study's findings and limits: An Asian-associated ancestry cluster reportedly showed fewer N-insertions than the roughly 670-donor mean in a later analysis. Association of 17,000 or so TCR beta sequences with HLA alleles was found at 0.05 false discovery rate in a later analysis. Some public TCRs appeared in many individuals, while most sequences were rare.

V lost 2 bases and J lost 2; bases outside the gene matches: 11. CDR3 size: 18 residues. Germline V gene data show CDR1 as SGHAT and CDR2 as FQNNGV. Primers included in the PCR were 60 Vbeta and 13 Jbeta primers. The protocol was immunoSEQ multiplex PCR, while the TCRdb copy is restricted to in-frame clones and leaves out a portion. The sample holds 70,000 to 75,000 clones, 60% to 80% seen once. This clone was detected only a few times. Its antigen is as yet unknown. The receptor was isolated from a woman aged 40 to 50 in good health and CMV-seropositive. The sequenced material came from PBMCs. V gene TRBV11-2 combines with J gene TRBJ2-3; 9 bases agree with TRBD2. The CDR3 spells CASSLSVRLAGYTDTQYF. CDR3 nucleotides: TGTGCCAGCAGCTTAAGCGTCCGGCTAGCGGGGTACACAGATACGCAGTATTTT.